Each of the 16 T cell receptor beta chains below was sequenced from the same sample in a study of response to subunit inactivated influenza vaccine. TCRdb independently ran MiXCR on the RT-PCR reads; one entry per CDR3 protein. The sample has 450,000 to 600,000 distinct CDR3 sequences, 16% seen once. The sequences come from CD4+ T cells sorted from PBMCs, collected roughly 24 months after vaccination. These receptors came from a man aged 50-75 years who received an inactivated influenza vaccine.

V is TRBV19 and J is TRBJ2-5, with D perhaps given as TRBD1 or TRBD2 (5 bases each). Germline lookup yields CDR1 LNHDA and CDR2 SQIVND (reference sequence). The CDR3 runs to 13 residues. Trimming removed 9 bases from V and 3 bases from J, with 14 bases in between. CDR3 sequence: CASGPWGKETQYF. CDR3 DNA sequence: TGTGCCAGCGGCCCGTGGGGGAAAGAGACCCAGTACTTC.

This clonotype has just a few counts. CDR3 amino acids: CASSPTGRSDTQYF. In DNA form, the CDR3 reads TGTGCCAGCTCACCGACAGGGAGGTCAGATACGCAGTATTTT. The J gene is TRBJ2-3, the V gene TRBV18; D might be TRBD1 (7 bases). Trimming removed 3 bases from V and 4 bases from J, with 11 bases in between. Germline V gives CDR1 KGHSH, CDR2 LQKENI. The CDR3 is 14 amino acids.

This rearrangement joins TRBV10-3 to TRBJ2-1, with 12 bases that match TRBD2. Trimming removed 6 bases from V and 7 bases from J; junction bases left unmatched: 7. Germline V gene sequence: CDR1 ENHRY, CDR2 SYGVKD. This CDR3 contains 15 residues. Here the CDR3 DNA reads TGTGCCATCAGGAAGACTAGCGGGAGAGTAAATGAGCAGTTCTTC. Amino acids: CAIRKTSGRVNEQFF.

This clonotype has a count of ten or more. The chain recombines TRBV14 with TRBJ1-2; the match to TRBD1 covers 7 bases. The CDR3 consists of 14 residues. With 5 bases clipped from V and 2 bases from J, the junction kept 5 bases outside the gene matches. Germline values: CDR1 SGHDN, CDR2 FVKESK. The DNA for the CDR3 is TGTGCCAGCAGCTCTCAACAGGGGAACTATGGCTACACCTTC. It specifies CASSSQQGNYGYTF.

The chain links TRBV5-6 to TRBJ1-4; tentatively, D is TRBD1 (6 bases). The CDR3 length is 15 residues. Looked up from germline, CDR1 is SGHDT and CDR2 is YYEEEE. Trimming shortened V by 6 bases and J by 0 bases, and 12 bases separated the two germline ends. CDR3 sequence reads: CASTWGATTNEKLFF. Written as DNA, the CDR3 is TGTGCCAGCACATGGGGGGCAACAACTAATGAAAAACTGTTTTTT.

The chain joins TRBV7-2 to TRBJ1-2, with unresolved D. Trimming removed 0 bases at V and 4 bases at J, with 9 bases between. CDR3 size: 14 residues. Germline V CDR1 and CDR2: SGHTA, FQGNSA. The CDR3 protein is CASSLALDSYGYTF. CDR3 DNA: TGTGCCAGCAGCTTAGCGCTGGATTCCTATGGCTACACCTTC.

The gene calls are TRBV6-1 and TRBJ2-1; the match to TRBD1 covers 7 bases. The CDR3 sequence is 16 residues long. Trimming cost V 3 bases and J 0 bases; bases outside gene matches: 5. Germline values: CDR1 MNHNS, CDR2 SASEGT. In nucleotides, the CDR3 is TGTGCCAGCAGTGACACTAGACAGGGCTCCTACAATGAGCAGTTCTTC. Its protein product is CASSDTRQGSYNEQFF.

Many counts were recorded for this clonotype. V and J are TRBV18 and TRBJ2-1, with a possible D match to TRBD2 (6 bases). Trimming removed 1 base from V and 8 bases from J, with 12 bases in between. Germline CDR1 and CDR2: KGHSH and LQKENI. This CDR3 contains 14 residues. The CDR3 loop is CASSPLEGSYEQFF. CDR3 nucleotides: TGTGCCAGCTCACCACTGGAGGGGTCGTATGAGCAGTTCTTC.

The genes are TRBV20-1 and TRBJ2-2; D gene unclear. The germline V gene has CDR1 DFQATT and CDR2 SNEGSKA (reference sequence). V was cut by 6 bases and J by 1 base, with 18 bases left in between. The CDR3 length is 16 residues. The CDR3 nucleotides are TGCAGTGCCACACGCAGTCGCGGCCTGAACACCGGGGAGCTGTTTTTT. This sequence encodes CSATRSRGLNTGELFF.

This chain joins TRBV4-2 and TRBJ2-2, with 7 bases fitting TRBD1. The CDR3 has 15 residues. The V and J ends lost 4 bases and 0 bases, in that order; junction bases with no gene match: 2. Per germline, CDR1 LGHNA and CDR2 YNFKEQ. CDR3 region: CASSRDSANTGELFF. In nucleotides, the CDR3 is TGTGCCAGCAGCCGGGACAGCGCGAACACCGGGGAGCTGTTTTTT.

The V call is TRBV5-1, the J call TRBJ2-1, with 8 bases matching TRBD1. The V and J ends lost 4 bases and 5 bases, in that order; junction bases with no gene match: 5. Germline V gene data show CDR1 as SGHRS and CDR2 as YFSETQ. This CDR3 spans 14 amino acids. Here the CDR3 reads CASSNGQGNNEQFF. CDR3 DNA sequence: TGCGCCAGCAGCAACGGACAGGGAAACAATGAGCAGTTCTTC. Filled out from reference TRBV5-1 and TRBJ2-1, the complete variable domain reads KAGVTQTPRYLIKTRGQQVTLSCSPISGHRSVSWYQQTPGQGLQFLFEYFSETQRNKGNFPGRFSGRQFSNSRSEMNVSTLELGDSALYLCASSNGQGNNEQFFGPGTRLTVL.

The chain combines TRBV6-4 with TRBJ2-2; D is perhaps TRBD1 (6 bases). Germline lookup yields CDR1 MRHNA and CDR2 SNTAGT. The CDR3 is made up of 14 amino acids. V lost 3 bases and J lost 3, with 8 bases in between. The CDR3 DNA reads TGTGCCAGCAGTGAGACAGGTCACACCGGGGAGCTGTTTTTT. It yields the protein CASSETGHTGELFF.

In this sample, this clonotype turned up a few times. This rearrangement joins TRBV20-1 to TRBJ2-7; 8 nucleotides line up with TRBD2. Germline CDR1 DFQATT, CDR2 SNEGSKA (reference sequence). This CDR3 is 13 amino acids long. CDR3 region: CSSRLALVLEQYF. Here the CDR3 DNA reads TGCAGCTCCAGACTAGCGCTGGTCTTGGAGCAGTACTTC.

This clonotype was seen repeatedly, ten times or more. CDR3 nucleotides: TGTGCCAGCAGCTTCCCAGTCACAGATACGCAGTATTTT. Residues: CASSFPVTDTQYF. This chain connects TRBV5-6 to TRBJ2-3; D uncertain. This CDR3 comprises 13 residues. The V and J ends lost 2 bases and 2 bases respectively, with 6 bases between them. Per germline, CDR1 SGHDT and CDR2 YYEEEE.

This chain connects TRBV29-1 to TRBJ2-1, with D maybe TRBD1 (5 bases). Per the germline V gene, CDR1 is SQVTM and CDR2 is ANQGSEA. Trimming stripped 6 bases from V and 6 bases from J, with 18 bases between. There are 14 residues in the CDR3. CDR3: CSVLSQGRSNEQFF. CDR3 DNA: TGCAGCGTCCTATCCCAGGGCAGGTCCAATGAGCAGTTCTTC.

The chain links TRBV20-1 to TRBJ1-2; perhaps TRBD1 as D (5 bases). The germline V and J ends were trimmed by 5 bases and 4 bases, with 17 bases remaining between them. The germline V gene encodes CDR1 DFQATT and CDR2 SNEGSKA (reference sequence). This CDR3 has 14 amino acids. The CDR3 reads CSAEGTSYVYGYTF. The CDR3 DNA sequence: TGCAGTGCTGAGGGGACGTCCTATGTCTATGGCTACACCTTC.